The entry below gives a single T cell receptor beta chain sequence along with its context. This sample also contains other DNA sequences that code for the same CDR3. Expressed TCRB transcripts were sequenced after all isolated RNA was converted to cDNA. The method was immunoSEQ multiplex PCR; TCRdb's version includes in-frame clones alone and lacks a portion of them. Among hundreds of thousands of clones, over 10% were seen once, and the ten largest hold less than 0.02%. The entry originates in a study of beta chain features in type 1 diabetes. Study background: Age, gender and cell yields were similar between patients and healthy donors. Summed over all samples, the examined sorted cells came to roughly 110,000,000.

In germline, CDR1 is SGDLS, CDR2 YYNGEE. This CDR3 is 16 amino acids long. The V gene end was trimmed by 0 bases and the J gene end by 7 bases; junction bases not matched to a gene: 5. Donors underwent one heparinised blood draw, 90 to 150 mL on average. Using CD45RO/CCR7/CD25/CD127/CD95/CD27, CD4+ naive, central memory, regulatory and stem cell-like memory cells were sorted. This TCR derives from a man in his late teens or twenties in good health. Material: naive CD4+ T cells from blood. The chain employs TRBV9 and TRBJ2-1; 12 nucleotides agree with TRBD2. CDR3 amino acids: CASSVGLAGGLNEQFF. As DNA, the CDR3 is TGTGCCAGCAGCGTAGGGCTAGCGGGGGGGCTAAATGAGCAGTTCTTC.